This TCR beta chain was obtained from a study of blood T cell repertoires in COVID-19. Some clones are missing from TCRdb's copy, which holds only in-frame ones; the method was immunoSEQ multiplex PCR. The table has 150,000 to 200,000 clones, approximately 88% seen once; the top ten hold around 9.5%. This clone was counted a single time. V lost 2 bases and J lost 1; bases outside the gene matches: 15. Germline V gene lookup returns CDR1 ENHRY and CDR2 SYGVKD. The CDR3 extends over 19 amino acids. The TCR was taken from a woman aged 18-29 years who had recovered from COVID-19. The specimen was PBMCs or T cells enriched from blood (not recorded which). The V gene is TRBV10-3, the J gene TRBJ1-1, with TRBD1 matching over 8 bases. CDR3 in amino acids: CAISEPIGQGNKGNTEAFF. The CDR3 DNA reads as TGTGCCATCAGTGAGCCGATCGGACAGGGCAATAAAGGGAACACTGAAGCTTTCTTT.